This is a list of T cell receptor beta chains from one sample in a study of early stage breast cancer tumors. Repertoires were generated with immunoSEQ multiplex PCR, while TCRdb's copy carries only in-frame clones and drops some. The sample holds more than 55,000 clones, around 80% seen once. The sample consisted of blood. The receptors were gathered from a middle-aged person with breast cancer. CDR3s include the opening cysteine and the closing phenylalanine or tryptophan. Fields, in order: J gene, D gene, V gene, clone size, CDR3 DNA, CDR3 protein. The D gene is left open where the match is weak. The size entry is marked missing in some rows and otherwise reads once, few, many or a size class.

>TRBJ2-2|NA|TRBV5-6|NA
TGTGCCAGCAGCTTGACGTATCCGAAGGCCGGGGAGCTGTTTTTT
CASSLTYPKAGELFF
>TRBJ1-1|NA|TRBV29-1|few
TGCAGCGGACACGTTAACACTGAAGCTTTCTTT
CSGHVNTEAFF
>TRBJ2-3|NA|TRBV9|NA
TGTGCCAGCAGCGTAGCCCTTTCTGTTGGGAAGGTGGGCACAGATACGCAGTATTTT
CASSVALSVGKVGTDTQYF
>TRBJ2-3|TRBD1|TRBV5-1|NA
TGCGCCAGCAGCCTCGGGGGACAGGGAGGATTTGCAGATACGCAGTATTTT
CASSLGGQGGFADTQYF
>TRBJ2-7|NA|TRBV11-1|NA
TGTGCCAGCAGCTTAGCAGGATTAACCGAGCAGTACTTC
CASSLAGLTEQYF
>TRBJ2-7|NA|TRBV10-2|NA
TGCGCCAGCAATAAGGGCTACGAGCAGTACTTC
CASNKGYEQYF
>TRBJ2-7|NA|TRBV20-1|once
TGCAGTGCTATCAGGGGATACGAGCAGTACTTC
CSAIRGYEQYF
>TRBJ1-2|TRBD1|TRBV11-2|NA
TGTGCCAGCAGCGGCCAACTGACAGGGGAAGGAGGCTACACCTTC
CASSGQLTGEGGYTF
>TRBJ2-1|TRBD2|TRBV6-5|once
TGTGCCAGCAGTTACGAGCGGGGGAACAATGAGCAGTTCTTC
CASSYERGNNEQFF
>TRBJ2-1|TRBD1|TRBV28|NA
TGTGCCAGCAGTTACAGGGGGAATGAGCAGTTCTTC
CASSYRGNEQFF
>TRBJ1-1|NA|TRBV7-3|NA
TGTGCCAGCAGCGGGGGAGGGAGGAACACTGAAGCTTTCTTT
CASSGGGRNTEAFF
>TRBJ2-7|NA|TRBV27|NA
TGTGCCAGCAGTCCAGCCTCAATGGGCTCCTACGAGCAGTACTTC
CASSPASMGSYEQYF
>TRBJ1-2|NA|TRBV2|NA
TGTGCCAGCAGTGAAACGGGCAGGGGCTTTAACTATGGCTACACCTTC
CASSETGRGFNYGYTF
>TRBJ2-3|NA|TRBV7-8|NA
TGTGCCAGCAGCCCGGGTTCTAGCACAGATACGCAGTATTTT
CASSPGSSTDTQYF
>TRBJ1-4|NA|TRBV7-3|NA
TGTGCCAGCAGCTTTATCTCGGAAAAACTGTTTTTT
CASSFISEKLFF
>TRBJ2-7|NA|TRBV5-6|NA
TGTGCCAGCAGCTTTGGAAGTAGGGGTCACGAGCAGTACTTC
CASSFGSRGHEQYF
>TRBJ2-5|NA|TRBV15|NA
TGTGCCACCAGCAGAGATCCGGGGGCAGAGACCCAGTACTTC
CATSRDPGAETQYF
>TRBJ2-1|NA|TRBV5-4|few
TGTGCCAGCAGCTTGCCGAGCGGCGCCTACAATGAGCAGTTCTTC
CASSLPSGAYNEQFF
>TRBJ2-4|NA|TRBV6-1|NA
TGTGCCAGCAGGGACGGGGGCTTGGCCAAAAACATTCAGTACTTC
CASRDGGLAKNIQYF
>TRBJ2-2|TRBD2|TRBV18|NA
TGTGCCAGCTCACCAAGACTAGCGGCCACCGGGGAGCTGTTTTTT
CASSPRLAATGELFF
>TRBJ2-3|NA|TRBV6-6|few
TGTGCCAGCATGGATCCAGGGATTAGCACAGATACGCAGTATTTT
CASMDPGISTDTQYF
>TRBJ2-1|TRBD2|TRBV18|once
TGTGCCAGCTCACCACCGGGACTAGCGGACAATGAGCAGTTCTTC
CASSPPGLADNEQFF
>TRBJ2-3|TRBD2|TRBV4-2|NA
TGTGCCAGCAGCCAAGTAGCGGGAGACACAGATACGCAGTATTTT
CASSQVAGDTDTQYF
>TRBJ1-1|NA|TRBV5-8|NA
TGTGCCAGCAGCTCCATGGGGGGAGGGACTGAAGCTTTCTTT
CASSSMGGGTEAFF
>TRBJ1-1|NA|TRBV5-1|NA
TGCGCCAGCAGCTTGGCACCGGATTTGAACACTGAAGCTTTCTTT
CASSLAPDLNTEAFF
>TRBJ2-1|NA|TRBV25-1|NA
TGTGCCAGCAGTGACCCGGAGTCGCGGAATGAGCAGTTCTTC
CASSDPESRNEQFF
>TRBJ2-7|NA|TRBV5-8|NA
TGTGCCACCTCCCGCGGGGGCGCCTTCTACGAGCAGTACTTC
CATSRGGAFYEQYF
>TRBJ2-7|NA|TRBV14|NA
TGTGCCAGCAGCCAAGATCTCCTTCAGGGTCCTTACGAGCAGTACTTC
CASSQDLLQGPYEQYF
>TRBJ2-7|TRBD1|TRBV28|NA
TGTGCCAGTCAATCGGGACAGGGCTACGAGCAGTACTTC
CASQSGQGYEQYF
>TRBJ2-3|TRBD2|TRBV5-1|once
TGCGCCAGCAGCTCCTCTAGCGGGAGGAGAGATACGCAGTATTTT
CASSSSSGRRDTQYF
>TRBJ2-7|NA|TRBV27|few
TGTGCCAGCAGTGGGGGAGGATCCTACGAGCAGTACTTC
CASSGGGSYEQYF
>TRBJ1-5|NA|TRBV18|NA
TGTGCCAGCTCACCCGGGGAGAATCAGCCCCAGCATTTT
CASSPGENQPQHF
>TRBJ2-5|TRBD2|TRBV10-3|NA
TGTGCCATCGGATCGCGGGAGGAGACCCAGTACTTC
CAIGSREETQYF
>TRBJ2-7|NA|TRBV29-1|NA
TGCAGCGTTGGGGAAAGATACGAGCAGTACTTC
CSVGERYEQYF